There are a few counts of the clone carrying this T cell receptor beta chain. Original processing notes: Owing to the provision of junction-only sequences devoid of quality scores by immunoSEQ, filtering differed. TCRdb's table, derived via immunoSEQ multiplex PCR, lists solely in-frame clones and lacks some. D and trimming were read from the DNA, whereas the V and J calls and clone size are those reported in that table. The sample lists about 490,000 clones, 60% to 80% seen once, with around 12% in the top ten. This specimen comes from a study of shared clonotypes between healthy human individuals. V lost 5 bases to trimming and J lost 5 bases, with 12 bases between them. The CDR3 has 13 amino acids. Germline assignment: CDR1 SGHNT and CDR2 YENEEA.

The J gene is TRBJ2-5, the V gene TRBV11-3; TRBD1 is a possible D gene (7 bases). The source is a woman in her 40s in good health. Some clones in this sample may be carry-over from other donors' samples. Material for sequencing was PBMCs. The CDR3, as DNA: TGTGCCAGCAGCCGACAGGGAGGCGAGACCCAGTACTTC. Its protein product is CASSRQGGETQYF.